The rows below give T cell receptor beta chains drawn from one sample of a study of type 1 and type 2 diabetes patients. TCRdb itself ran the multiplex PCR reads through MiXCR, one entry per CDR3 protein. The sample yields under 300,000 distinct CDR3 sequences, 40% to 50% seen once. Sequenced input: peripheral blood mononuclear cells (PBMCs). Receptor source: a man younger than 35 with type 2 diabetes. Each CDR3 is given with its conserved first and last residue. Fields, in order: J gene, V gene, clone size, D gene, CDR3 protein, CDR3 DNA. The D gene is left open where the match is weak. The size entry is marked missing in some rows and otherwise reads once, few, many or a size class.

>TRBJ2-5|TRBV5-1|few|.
CASSLLGLTGHTQETQYF
TGCGCCAGCAGCTTGCTTGGACTCACGGGACACACTCAAGAGACCCAGTACTTC
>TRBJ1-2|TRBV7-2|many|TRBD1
CASTGQGDGYTF
TGTGCCAGCACGGGGCAGGGGGATGGCTACACCTTC
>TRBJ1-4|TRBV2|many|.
CASSDRGGSEKLFF
TGTGCCAGCAGTGACAGGGGAGGAAGTGAAAAACTGTTTTTT
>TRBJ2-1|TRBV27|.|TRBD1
CASKRDSSYNEQFF
TGTGCCAGCAAACGGGACAGCTCCTACAATGAGCAGTTCTTC
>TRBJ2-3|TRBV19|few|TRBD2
CASSLIGASGITDTQYF
TGTGCCAGTAGCTTGATAGGGGCTAGCGGAATCACAGATACGCAGTATTTT
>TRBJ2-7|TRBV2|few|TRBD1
CARKPGQGAVGQYF
TGTGCCAGAAAACCGGGACAGGGGGCCGTCGGGCAGTACTTC
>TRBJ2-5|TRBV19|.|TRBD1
CASRGTGITQYF
TGTGCCAGTAGAGGGACAGGTATTACCCAGTACTTC
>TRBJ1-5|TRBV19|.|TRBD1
CASSMGQRNQPQHF
TGTGCCAGTAGTATGGGACAGAGAAATCAGCCCCAGCATTTT
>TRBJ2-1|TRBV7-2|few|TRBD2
CASSPGTSVWYEQFF
TGTGCCAGCAGTCCTGGGACTAGCGTGTGGTATGAGCAGTTCTTC
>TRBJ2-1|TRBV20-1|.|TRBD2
CSAGGTSYNEQFF
TGCAGTGCGGGGGGGACCTCCTACAATGAGCAGTTCTTC
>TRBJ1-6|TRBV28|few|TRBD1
CASSTGQVSPLHF
TGTGCCAGCAGTACCGGACAGGTTTCACCCCTCCACTTT
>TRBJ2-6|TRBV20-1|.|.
CSARDRGSGANVLTF
TGCAGTGCTAGAGACAGGGGCTCTGGGGCCAACGTCCTGACTTTC
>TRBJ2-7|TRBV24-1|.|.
CATGNSYEQYF
TGTGCCACAGGTAACTCCTACGAGCAGTACTTC
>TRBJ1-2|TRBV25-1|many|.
CASSESDPTGGYTF
TGTGCCAGCAGTGAATCTGACCCTACGGGAGGCTACACCTTC
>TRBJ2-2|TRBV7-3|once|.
CASSLGALWGANTGELFF
TGTGCCAGCAGCCTAGGGGCTCTCTGGGGCGCGAACACCGGGGAGCTGTTTTTT